This TCR beta chain was identified during a study of cytomegalovirus exposure and HLA in healthy donors (dated by TCRdb to 2016 to 2017). At the level of the whole study: In an earlier analysis of 450 to 750 of the donors, about 260 Gb of sequence data and 95 million to 130 million unique TCR beta sequences from roughly 200 million T cells were reported. The study aimed to test whether cataloging public T cell receptors could reveal signatures of past pathogen exposure. Rather than drawing on any new phenotypic data, the later analysis identified candidate immune exposures from TCR beta sequences and the way those sequences occurred across donors. Typing coverage differed by locus: A, B, C, DRB1 and DQB1 were typed in roughly 620-630 donors, DQA1 in 522, DPA1 in some 570, and DPB1 in just under 490. The study used immunosequencing to profile the T cell repertoires of approximately 650 subjects and linked those repertoires to cytomegalovirus serostatus. Around 330 gigabases of sequencing data and 91 million or so unique TCR sequences made up an early release that covered 500 to 700 HLA-typed donors. High-throughput TCR immunosequencing, statistical association of individual TCRs with disease status, and machine learning were combined to predict cytomegalovirus infection status. Every repertoire in the discovery cohort had been generated on one and the same sequencing platform. Of the approximately 400 genotyped donors, less than 90% were placed in the genetic ancestry cluster associated with self-reported Caucasian donors. An earlier analysis of some 500 of the donors applied high-throughput TCR beta sequencing to assess whether each TCR beta V gene segment acted as functional or pseudogenic. Among roughly 370 genotyped donors of the cohort, an average of approximately 250,000 unique TCR beta nucleotide sequences were sequenced per donor, around a sixth of them non-productive. In a later genetic analysis, genome-wide SNP genotypes for about three fifths of the 666 donors were used, and that subset was treated as a discovery cohort. Alongside the repertoire data, information on donor age, sex, ethnicity and CMV serostatus was compiled. Roughly five DR-DQ haplotypes were handled as single units for association and clustering because linkage in the cohort was strong. HLA typing covered class I and class II loci at four-digit resolution. In addition to the first cohort of 650 to 750 subjects, a separate validation cohort of 120 different subjects was used. In a later analysis, previously published TCR beta repertoires from 666 donors were re-analyzed and high-resolution HLA genotyping was added so that TCR occurrence patterns could be studied. Overall results and qualifications from the work: According to a later analysis, TCR association rates differed among HLA loci, with DRB1 alleles showing the most associated TCRs and HLA-C alleles showing the fewest. The only immune exposure information available for the cohort was CMV serostatus. In a later genetic analysis, fewer N-insertions in productive TCRs were reported among donors in an Asian-associated ancestry cluster than the 666-donor mean. Assigning TCR associations to individual alleles was difficult when HLA alleles, especially DR and DQ, strongly co-occurred. V-gene and J-gene trimming of TCR beta chains was associated with a missense DCLRE1C variant in a later genetic analysis, and the association was replicated in an independent cohort. Linkage disequilibrium might explain the correlated functional status among segregating V segments, but an unknown experimental factor could not be ruled out. A cluster of highly shared sequence variants was judged likely to be a technical artifact of the sequencing pipeline. Specific HLA alleles were associated with 16,951 TCR beta sequences at a false discovery rate of 0.05 in a later analysis. Because some donors lacked HLA typing at each locus, the association tests relied only on the typed subset. A few of the identified cytomegalovirus-associated TCR beta chains were confirmed in vitro to be specific for cytomegalovirus antigens. A later analysis found that HLA-associated TCR beta chains were more clonally expanded and had lower generation probabilities than equally common non-associated chains. In an earlier analysis of some 500 of the donors, most TCR beta V segments were observed in productive rearrangements about 87% or about 30% of the time, broadly matching IMGT annotations. In a later analysis, most CMV-associated TCR beta chains were found to appear HLA-restricted, with HLA associations seemingly driven largely by CMV exposure. In this cohort, only TCR beta chains were sequenced, and detectable features were limited by the absence of alpha or paired-chain data. The 87-base-pair reads could not distinguish some IMGT-functional V segments, including TRBV6-2 and TRBV6-3, so those segments were excluded. Most TCR sequences were seen in very few donors, while some public TCRs were found in many individuals. Because counts were too low, around 18 rarely observed V segments, including chromosome 9 orphons, were left out of the earlier analysis of 587 of the donors. A further reported finding was that TCR beta sequences accurately predicted the HLA-A and HLA-B alleles for most subjects in the first cohort. Several of the top co-occurrence clusters appeared to be linked to parvovirus B19, influenza, CMV and Epstein-Barr virus, according to a later analysis. The authors suggested that the approach could potentially be extended to other disease states and immunological phenotypes. In the study, roughly 160 TCR beta chains were listed as associated with cytomegalovirus. The classifier was reported to diagnose cytomegalovirus status with high specificity and sensitivity in both the original cohort and the validation cohort. The presence/absence analyses assumed that sequencing depth was roughly uniform across donors, and that assumption may not be true.

The germline V gene gives CDR1 as KGHSH and CDR2 as LQKENI. Reading from cysteine to phenylalanine, the CDR3 counts 14 amino acids. The retained sequence is limited to the CDR3, 42 bases, with the frame set at the first base. Relative to germline, V is 1 base shorter and J is 6 bases shorter, with 12 bases between their ends. Details on this clone: What this receptor recognizes is not known. No much larger clone exists at a distance of one base, and base qualities are not known.

In total, more than 500 healthy bone marrow donors made up the cohort. Cohort members were all nominally healthy when sampled, although unrecorded immune exposures were likely present. The donor tested CMV seronegative and was one of the 352 seronegative cohort members. Each donor provided a peripheral blood sample, and peripheral blood mononuclear cells were used for TCR beta sequencing. The Qiagen DNeasy Blood Extraction Kit was used to extract genomic DNA from the blood cell samples. Library prep was done by the immunoSEQ multiplex PCR assay. The multiplex PCR relied on a mix of 60 forward primers for TCR Vbeta segments and 13 reverse primers for TCR Jbeta segments. A multiplex PCR assay on genomic DNA amplified the CDR3 region of rearranged TCR beta genes. The Illumina HiSeq System was used to sequence the amplified TCR beta libraries as 87-base-pair reads. In the authors' own workflow: In a later analysis, roughly 80 million unique TCR beta chains were counted across the 666 repertoires, and roughly 11 million of these chains were shared by at least two donors. A nearest-neighbor algorithm error-corrected the raw reads and collapsed the reads into unique sequences, merging closely related sequences to remove PCR and sequencing errors. V, D and J gene segments were assigned by aligning CDR3 sequences to IMGT reference sequences. For a sequence to be retained, a match of at least six nucleotides was required to both a V gene segment and a J gene segment. A rearrangement was called productive if the CDR3 had no stop codons and remained in frame with V and J, and every other rearrangement was called non-productive. Following IMGT convention, CDR3 was defined as the stretch from the second conserved V-encoded cysteine up to the conserved J-encoded phenylalanine. The earlier analysis of 450 to 750 of the donors excluded any sequence lacking an unambiguous match to a single V gene segment. In an earlier analysis of 587 of the donors, V segments were called functional above 56.7% productive rearrangements and were called segregating when the between-donor standard deviation exceeded 5%. A statistical classification framework was developed to diagnose cytomegalovirus status using the catalog of TCR beta chain sequences. In a later analysis, V and J genes were assigned by comparing TCR nucleotide sequences against IMGT/GENE-DB human TR gene sequences. In a later analysis, CDR3 sequences and most-parsimonious VDJ recombination scenarios were assigned using the TCRdist pipeline. A later analysis defined each TCR beta chain by its CDR3 amino acid sequence plus V-gene family, and excluded reads lacking a unique V-gene family. In a later analysis, a few hundred highly shared, low-generation-probability nucleotide sequences were removed to address suspected cross-contamination and a sequencing artifact. A later analysis calculated a clonal expansion index for each public chain from normalized within-repertoire ranks of inferred template counts. Generation probabilities in a later analysis came from a VDJ recombination model fitted to out-of-frame rearrangements, and those results were checked against IGoR. In a later analysis, TCR-TCR, TCR-HLA and TCR-CMV co-occurrence was scored with hypergeometric tests, and a repertoire-size bias correction was applied to TCR pairs. A later analysis estimated false discovery rates by permuting HLA or CMV assignments 20 times. In a later analysis, co-occurring TCRs were grouped with DBSCAN, and TCRdist sequence similarity was added when clustering was performed within HLA-allele-positive subsets. For co-occurrence clustering, repertoires with fewer than 30,000 or more than 120,000 public chains were excluded, along with 4 to 6 repertoires with anomalous nucleotide sharing. Drawn from immuneACCESS, this table holds only the in-frame rearrangements with V and J called that TCRdb kept. Clones are partly lost; checked studies trace under half to an unresolved V gene and leave the rest unexplained. Clonal size and the V and J genes are those of that table, whereas D and trimming came from the DNA. For this sample the table gives about 89,000 clones, of which more than 65% were detected only once. The top ten clones comprise about 2.9% of the sample.

Sequencing input: PBMCs. The TCR comes from a man aged 25-45 years in good health and CMV-seronegative. Rearrangement joined TRBV18 to TRBJ1-2; no D gene can be assigned with confidence. This receptor carries the CDR3 CASSPLQVVDGYTF. The DNA is as follows: TGTGCCAGCTCACCACTACAAGTGGTTGATGGCTACACCTTC.